This record concerns one T cell receptor beta chain sequence. Its matching antigen is unknown. This CDR3 has 13 residues. Trimming removed 5 bases from V and 4 bases from J, with 12 bases in between. The V gene's germline CDR1 is DFQATT and CDR2 SNEGSKA (reference sequence). This entry comes from a study of CD8 T cells in Susac syndrome. Study conclusions and caveats: None of the CD4+ T cell repertoires in Susac syndrome showed clonal expansion.

Reverse transcription of 0.5 to 1 ug RNA used random hexamers. Across 54 Vbeta and 13 Jbeta, TCR beta CDR3 was amplified with immunoSEQ multiplex PCR. MiXCR, run by TCRdb on the immunoSEQ multiplex PCR reads, gives a single entry per CDR3 protein. The sample contains 70,000 to 75,000 distinct CDR3 sequences, just over 90% of which appear only once. Sequencing targeted TCR beta in T cells from blood (CD8+ and CD4+). The material sequenced was CD4+ T cells from PBMCs. The chain combines TRBV20-1 with TRBJ1-3; D remains ambiguous. The source is a human donor with Susac syndrome. Here the CDR3 DNA reads TGCAGTGCTCCCGCCCTGAGGGGAAACACCATATATTTT. Its translation: CSAPALRGNTIYF.